This is a list of T cell receptor beta chains from one sample in a study of T cells after yellow fever vaccination. From the 5' RACE reads, TCRdb called clonotypes with MiXCR, one entry per CDR3 protein. The top ten clones hold 2.5% to 4% of a sample with about 260,000 distinct CDR3 sequences, about 5.2% of them seen once. Sequenced material: CD4+ T cells sorted from PBMCs, taken on the day of the yellow fever booster vaccination. Receptor source: a man between 18 and 35 years old who received the YFV17D yellow fever vaccine. The CDR3 runs from the conserved cysteine through the conserved F or W. Fields, in order: D gene, V gene, CDR3 length, J gene, clone size, CDR3 DNA, CDR3 protein. D genes are given only for firm matches. Size values are once, few and many counts, or a class for expanded clones, and some rows have none.

TRBD2	TRBV6-1	17	TRBJ2-1	few	TGTGCCAGCAGGGAGACTAGCGGGGGAACCTCCTACAATGAGCAGTTCTTC	CASRETSGGTSYNEQFF
NA	TRBV5-1	16	TRBJ2-1	NA	TGCGCCAGCAGCTTGGGACAGACGAGCTCCTACAATGAGCAGTTCTTC	CASSLGQTSSYNEQFF
TRBD2	TRBV12-3/TRBV12-4	18	TRBJ2-1	many	TGTGCCAGCAGTTCCCTCGGACTAGCGGGGATGTCCTACAATGAGCAGTTCTTC	CASSSLGLAGMSYNEQFF
TRBD2	TRBV2	14	TRBJ2-1	many	TGTGCCAGTACTAGCGGGGAGATGGGAAATGAGCAGTTCTTC	CASTSGEMGNEQFF
NA	TRBV3-1	15	TRBJ2-1	many	TGTGCCAGCAGCCGCCCAACTGGGGGGCGCAATGAGCAGTTCTTC	CASSRPTGGRNEQFF
NA	TRBV18	16	TRBJ2-2	NA	TGTGCCAGCTCACCGCGGGCAGGGGATCACACCGGGGAGCTGTTTTTT	CASSPRAGDHTGELFF
NA	TRBV21-1	16	TRBJ2-5	NA	TGTGCCAGCAGCAAAGAAGCAGTATGTGGCGGGGAGACCCAGTACTTC	CASSKEAVCGGETQYF
TRBD1	TRBV28	16	TRBJ2-2	NA	TGTGCCAGCAGTCTACCACAACAGGGGGCCCGCCGGGAGCTGTTTTTT	CASSLPQQGARRELFF
NA	TRBV10-3	14	TRBJ2-2	NA	TGTGCCATCAGGATACAGGGAAGGGCCGGGGAGCTGTTTTTT	CAIRIQGRAGELFF
TRBD2	TRBV7-3	14	TRBJ2-5	few	TGTGCCAGCAGCCCCGGGGGGGATCAAGAGACCCAGTACTTC	CASSPGGDQETQYF
NA	TRBV4-2	14	TRBJ1-2	many	TGTGCCAGCAGCCAAGTGGGCGTTGACTATGGCTACACCTTC	CASSQVGVDYGYTF
TRBD1	TRBV12-3/TRBV12-4	16	TRBJ2-2	NA	TGTGCCAGCAGCATAGGGACAGTTCCTGATCGAGGGGAGCTGTTTTTT	CASSIGTVPDRGELFF
NA	TRBV5-1	15	TRBJ2-5	NA	TGCGCCAGCAGGAGGGGGACACAGTTCGGGGAGACCCAGTACTTC	CASRRGTQFGETQYF
NA	TRBV11-2	15	TRBJ2-1	few	TGTGCCAGCAGCCCCCAATCCAGGCTGTCTAATGAGCAGTTCTTC	CASSPQSRLSNEQFF
TRBD1	TRBV29-1	14	TRBJ2-7	few	TGCAGCGTTGGGGGGACAGGGGACCCCTACGAGCAGTACTTC	CSVGGTGDPYEQYF
NA	TRBV6-5	14	TRBJ1-2	many	TGTGCCAGCAGTTATACGGGGTATAGGTATGGCTACACCTTC	CASSYTGYRYGYTF
TRBD1	TRBV12-3/TRBV12-4	14	TRBJ1-4	few	TGTGCCAGCACCCCGGGACAGGGGAATGAAAAACTGTTTTTT	CASTPGQGNEKLFF
NA	TRBV6-5	16	TRBJ1-2	NA	TGTGCCAGCAGTTACTCGGGCTGGGAGGGCGGTAGTGGCTACACCTTC	CASSYSGWEGGSGYTF
NA	TRBV21-1	18	TRBJ1-2	NA	TGTGCCAGCAGCAGCCAGCGGGCCTATACAGGGGGGGTCTATGGCTACACCTTC	CASSSQRAYTGGVYGYTF
TRBD1	TRBV20-1	13	TRBJ1-3	many	TGCAGTGCCCGCCGGGACAGTGGAAACACCATATATTTT	CSARRDSGNTIYF
NA	TRBV16	15	TRBJ2-5	NA	TGTGCCAGCAGCCAATCGGGTCAAAGGACGGAGACCCAGTACTTC	CASSQSGQRTETQYF
NA	TRBV7-8	14	TRBJ2-7	NA	TGTGCCAGCAGCTTAGCGCTAGGGCAAACCGAGCAGTACTTC	CASSLALGQTEQYF
NA	TRBV19	13	TRBJ1-5	many	TGTGCCAGTAGTTTCACAGGGAATCAGCCCCAGCATTTT	CASSFTGNQPQHF
TRBD1	TRBV30	13	TRBJ1-1	NA	TGTGCCTGGCTGAGGCAGGGGGTTACTGAAGCTTTCTTT	CAWLRQGVTEAFF
NA	TRBV15	12	TRBJ2-5	many	TGTGCCACCAGCAGAGTTCAAGAGACCCAGTACTTC	CATSRVQETQYF
NA	TRBV5-4	15	TRBJ2-7	NA	TGTGCCAGCAGCTTGGCCGGTGTCGGAGCCTACGAGCAGTACTTC	CASSLAGVGAYEQYF
NA	TRBV4-1	17	TRBJ2-3	NA	TGCGCCAGCAGCCAAGATCAGGCTCTTGATACACAAGATACGCAGTATTTT	CASSQDQALDTQDTQYF
TRBD1	TRBV2	14	TRBJ2-1	NA	TGTGCCAGCAGTCTGGGACAGCCCTACAATGAGCAGTTCTTC	CASSLGQPYNEQFF
TRBD2	TRBV6-6	13	TRBJ2-3	NA	TGTGCCAGCCTACGGGGGGTCCGAGATACGCAGTATTTT	CASLRGVRDTQYF
NA	TRBV3-1	12	TRBJ2-2	few	TGTGCCAGCAGCTTGCAGCGGGGGGAGCTGTTTTTT	CASSLQRGELFF
NA	TRBV10-3	18	TRBJ1-6	NA	TGTGCCATCAGTGAGTCGCCAAGGGGGGCCAGGGAAAATTCACCCCTCCACTTT	CAISESPRGARENSPLHF
NA	TRBV19	14	TRBJ1-3	few	TGTGCCAGTAGTATCGTGGTAGGTGGAAACACCATATATTTT	CASSIVVGGNTIYF
NA	TRBV7-7	14	TRBJ2-3	many	TGTGCTAGCAGCGTTGGAGGGCTTGGAGATACGCAGTATTTT	CASSVGGLGDTQYF
NA	TRBV6-2/TRBV6-3	12	TRBJ2-5	few	TGTGCCAGCAGTTACAGAGAGGGGACCCAGTACTTC	CASSYREGTQYF
NA	TRBV12-3/TRBV12-4	15	TRBJ2-2	few	TGTGCCACCTCACACACTCGATTCAACACCGGGGAGCTGTTTTTT	CATSHTRFNTGELFF
NA	TRBV6-5	16	TRBJ2-5	many	TGTGCCAGCAGTTACTCGCGGACTCAACAGGCAGAGACCCAGTACTTC	CASSYSRTQQAETQYF
TRBD2	TRBV5-1	17	TRBJ2-2	NA	TGCGCCAGCAGCTTGGGACTAGCGGGGACGAACACCGGGGAGCTGTTTTTT	CASSLGLAGTNTGELFF
NA	TRBV12-3/TRBV12-4	15	TRBJ1-1	NA	TGTGCCAGCAGTTTAACCGGAACCATGAACACTGAAGCTTTCTTT	CASSLTGTMNTEAFF
TRBD2	TRBV20-1	16	TRBJ2-5	few	TGCAGTGCTAGAGCATTGCGGGGGGCCCCCCAAGAGACCCAGTACTTC	CSARALRGAPQETQYF